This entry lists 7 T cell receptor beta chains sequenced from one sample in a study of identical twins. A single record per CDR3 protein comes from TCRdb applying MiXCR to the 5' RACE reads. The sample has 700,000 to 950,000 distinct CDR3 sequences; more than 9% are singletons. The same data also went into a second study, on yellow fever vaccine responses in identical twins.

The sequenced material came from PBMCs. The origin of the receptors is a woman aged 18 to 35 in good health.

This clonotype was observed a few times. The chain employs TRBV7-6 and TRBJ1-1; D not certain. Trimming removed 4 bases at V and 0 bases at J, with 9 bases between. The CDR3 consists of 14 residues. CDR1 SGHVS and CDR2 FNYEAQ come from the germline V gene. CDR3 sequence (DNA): TGTGCCAGCAGCTATGACGACCTGAACACTGAAGCTTTCTTT. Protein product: CASSYDDLNTEAFF.

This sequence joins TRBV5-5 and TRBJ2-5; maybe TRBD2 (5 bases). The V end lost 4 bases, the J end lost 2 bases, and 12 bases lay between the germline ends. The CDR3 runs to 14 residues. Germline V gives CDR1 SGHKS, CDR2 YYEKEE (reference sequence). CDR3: CASSQVGDQETQYF. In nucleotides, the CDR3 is TGTGCCAGCAGCCAGGTGGGAGATCAAGAGACCCAGTACTTC.

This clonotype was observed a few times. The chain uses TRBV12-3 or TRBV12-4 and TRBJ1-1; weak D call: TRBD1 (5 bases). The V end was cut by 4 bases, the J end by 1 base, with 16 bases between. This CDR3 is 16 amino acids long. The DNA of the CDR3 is TGTGCCAGCAGTTCTCGGGGGGGTTGGTGGAACACTGAAGCTTTCTTT. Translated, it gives CASSSRGGWWNTEAFF.

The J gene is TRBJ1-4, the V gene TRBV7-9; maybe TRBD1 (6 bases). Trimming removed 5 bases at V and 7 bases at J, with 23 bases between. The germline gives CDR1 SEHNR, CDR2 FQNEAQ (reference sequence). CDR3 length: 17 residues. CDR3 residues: CASSRRPAGAFGEKLFF. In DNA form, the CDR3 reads TGTGCCAGCAGCCGAAGGCCTGCAGGGGCTTTCGGTGAAAAACTGTTTTTT. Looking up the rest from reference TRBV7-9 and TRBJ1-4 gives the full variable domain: DTGVSQNPRHKITKRGQNVTFRCDPISEHNRLYWYRQTLGQGPEFLTYFQNEAQLEKSRLLSDRFSAERPKGSFSTLEIQRTEQGDSAMYLCASSRRPAGAFGEKLFFGSGTQLSVL.

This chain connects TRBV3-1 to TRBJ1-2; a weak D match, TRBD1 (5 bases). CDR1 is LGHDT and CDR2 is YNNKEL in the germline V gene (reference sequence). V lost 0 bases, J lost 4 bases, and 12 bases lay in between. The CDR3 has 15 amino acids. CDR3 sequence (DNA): TGTGCCAGCAGCCAAGATACGGGGGGGACCTATGGCTACACCTTC. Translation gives CASSQDTGGTYGYTF.

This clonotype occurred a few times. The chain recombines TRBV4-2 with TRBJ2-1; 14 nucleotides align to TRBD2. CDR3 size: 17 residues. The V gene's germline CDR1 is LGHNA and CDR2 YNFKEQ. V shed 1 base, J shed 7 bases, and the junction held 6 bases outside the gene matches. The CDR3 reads CASSQAPGLAGGNEQFF. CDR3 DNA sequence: TGTGCCAGCAGCCAAGCCCCTGGACTAGCGGGGGGAAATGAGCAGTTCTTC.

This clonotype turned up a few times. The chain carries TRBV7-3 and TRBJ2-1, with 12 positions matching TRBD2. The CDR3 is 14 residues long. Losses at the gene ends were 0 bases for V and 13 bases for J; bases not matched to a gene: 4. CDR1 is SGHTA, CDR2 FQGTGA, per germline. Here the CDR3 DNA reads TGTGCCAGCAGCTTAACGGGACTAGCGGGTCGTCAGTTCTTC. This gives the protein CASSLTGLAGRQFF. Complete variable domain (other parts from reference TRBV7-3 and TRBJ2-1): GAGVSQTPSNKVTEKGKYVELRCDPISGHTALYWYRQSLGQGPEFLIYFQGTGAADDSGLPNDRFFAVRPEGSVSTLKIQRTERGDSAVYLCASSLTGLAGRQFFGPGTRLTVL.